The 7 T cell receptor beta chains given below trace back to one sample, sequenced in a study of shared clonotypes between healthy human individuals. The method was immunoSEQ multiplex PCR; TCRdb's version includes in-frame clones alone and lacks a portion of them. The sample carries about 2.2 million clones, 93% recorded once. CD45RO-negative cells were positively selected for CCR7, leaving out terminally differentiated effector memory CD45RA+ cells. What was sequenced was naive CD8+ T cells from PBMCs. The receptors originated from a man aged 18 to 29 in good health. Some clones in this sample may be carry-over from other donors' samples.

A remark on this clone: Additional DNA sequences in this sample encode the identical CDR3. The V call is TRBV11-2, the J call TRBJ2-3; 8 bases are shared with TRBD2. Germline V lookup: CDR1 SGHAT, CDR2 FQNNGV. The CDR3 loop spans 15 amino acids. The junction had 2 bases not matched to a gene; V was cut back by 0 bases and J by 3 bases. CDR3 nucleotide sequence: TGTGCCAGCAGCTTAGATTCGGGAGGGACAGATACGCAGTATTTT. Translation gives CASSLDSGGTDTQYF.

The CDR3 nucleotides are TGTGCCAGCACGAACAGGGAGAACTATGGCTACACCTTC. This codes for CASTNRENYGYTF. The chain combines TRBV6-4 with TRBJ1-2; weak D call: TRBD1 (6 bases). The CDR3 totals 13 residues. V dropped 7 bases and J dropped 2 bases, with 11 bases sitting between them. Germline-derived CDR1 and CDR2 are MRHNA and SNTAGT.

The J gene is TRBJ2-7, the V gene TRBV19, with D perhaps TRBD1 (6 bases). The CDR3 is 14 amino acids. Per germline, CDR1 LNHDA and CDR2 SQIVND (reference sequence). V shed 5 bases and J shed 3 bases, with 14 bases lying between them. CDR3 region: CASSLRGTGYEQYF. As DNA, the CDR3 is TGTGCCAGTAGTCTCAGGGGTACAGGCTACGAGCAGTACTTC.

In nucleotides, the CDR3 is TGTGCCAGCAGCTTGGTAGGACGGCACTACGAGCAGTACTTC. Translated, it gives CASSLVGRHYEQYF. The chain has TRBV5-6 and TRBJ2-7; no firm D call. V lost 0 bases, J lost 3 bases, and 10 bases lay in between. Per the germline V gene, CDR1 is SGHDT and CDR2 is YYEEEE. The length of the CDR3 is 14 residues.

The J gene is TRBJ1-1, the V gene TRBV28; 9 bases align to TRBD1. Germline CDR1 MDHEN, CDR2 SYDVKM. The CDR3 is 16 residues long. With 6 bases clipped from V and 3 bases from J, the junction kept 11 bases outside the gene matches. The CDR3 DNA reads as TGTGCCAGCAGCCTGCCGGGACAGGGACTAGACACTGAAGCTTTCTTT. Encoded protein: CASSLPGQGLDTEAFF.

The CDR3 nucleotides are TGCAGCGCTGGGCCTTTAACAGCCTACGAGCAGTACTTC. Protein: CSAGPLTAYEQYF. The rearrangement uses TRBV29-1 and TRBJ2-7; D uncertain. Per germline, CDR1 SQVTM and CDR2 ANQGSEA. V was clipped by 7 bases and J by 2 bases, with 15 bases between them. The CDR3 has 13 amino acids.

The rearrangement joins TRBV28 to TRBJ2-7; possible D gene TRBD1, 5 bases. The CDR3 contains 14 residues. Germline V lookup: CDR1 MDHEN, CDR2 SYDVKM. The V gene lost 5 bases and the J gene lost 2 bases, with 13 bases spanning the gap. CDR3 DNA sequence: TGTGCCAGCAGTCCCCTAGACAGCCCCTACGAGCAGTACTTC. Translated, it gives CASSPLDSPYEQYF. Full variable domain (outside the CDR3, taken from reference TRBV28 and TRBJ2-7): DVKVTQSSRYLVKRTGEKVFLECVQDMDHENMFWYRQDPGLGLRLIYFSYDVKMKEKGDIPEGYSVSREKKERFSLILESASTNQTSMYLCASSPLDSPYEQYFGPGTRLTVT.